One sample yielded the 22 T cell receptor beta chains listed below, sequenced in a study of T cells after yellow fever vaccination (dated by TCRdb to about 2019). Libraries were constructed by 5' RACE. Sequencing relied on an Illumina NovaSeq 6000. In TCRdb, the public reads were trimmed at Q25 with fastp and aligned with MiXCR, with productive beta chains retained. CDR3 protein duplicates are merged, each entry listing the most common genes and DNA. The sample contains 120,000 or so distinct CDR3 sequences, approximately 14% of them found a single time. The ten biggest clones cover about 40% of the sample. According to the study, the label for this sample's treatment or condition signals: live attenuated yellow fever vaccine strain. Source: CD8+ T cells sorted from PBMCs, taken 5 days after the yellow fever booster vaccination. The receptors stem from a man aged 18 to 30 who received the YFV17D yellow fever vaccine.

This chain joins TRBV12-3 or TRBV12-4 and TRBJ1-2; 9 positions match TRBD1. The CDR3 runs 20 residues. V was pared by 7 bases and J by 0 bases, with 21 bases of the junction left unmatched. DNA of the CDR3: TGTGCCAGCACCCTAACCGTCGGGACAGGGTATCTTCAAGCTAACTATGGCTACACCTTC. Translated, it gives CASTLTVGTGYLQANYGYTF.

This clonotype was observed a few times. This sequence joins TRBV2 and TRBJ1-2; D remains ambiguous. With 4 bases removed from V and 3 bases from J, the gap between germline ends came to 6 bases. CDR1 is SNHLY and CDR2 is FYNNEI in the germline V gene. This CDR3 is 12 amino acids long. Here the CDR3 reads CASSGADYGYTF. The DNA of the CDR3 is TGTGCCAGCAGTGGAGCGGACTATGGCTACACCTTC.

This sequence joins TRBV7-8 and TRBJ2-5; 8 bases map to TRBD1. CDR3 size: 16 residues. Germline loops: CDR1 SGHVS, CDR2 FQNEAQ. V was clipped by 4 bases and J by 2 bases; unmatched bases: 9. The CDR3: CASSSDREEAQETQYF. In nucleotides, the CDR3 is TGTGCCAGCAGCTCGGACAGGGAAGAAGCACAAGAGACCCAGTACTTC.

This clonotype has more than one count but fewer than ten. The rearrangement links TRBV29-1 to TRBJ1-1; D remains ambiguous. This CDR3 has 10 amino acids. Germline V gene sequence: CDR1 SQVTM, CDR2 ANQGSEA. Trimming cost V 6 bases and J 4 bases, with 6 bases left between them. Here the CDR3 reads CSVGVTEAFF. The CDR3 DNA is TGCAGCGTCGGGGTCACTGAAGCTTTCTTT. Full variable domain (rest looked up from reference TRBV29-1 and TRBJ1-1): SAVISQKPSRDICQRGTSLTIQCQVDSQVTMMFWYRQQPGQSLTLIATANQGSEATYESGFVIDKFPISRPNLTFSTLTVSNMSPEDSSIYLCSVGVTEAFFGQGTRLTVV.

This clonotype was seen a few times. V and J are TRBV3-1 and TRBJ2-1; 8 bases fit TRBD2. This CDR3 region has 15 residues. CDR1 LGHDT and CDR2 YNNKEL come from the germline V gene (reference sequence). V dropped 1 base and J dropped 4; count of bases not matched to a gene: 3. As DNA, the CDR3 is TGTGCCAGCAGCCAAGTCGAGCGGGAGTACAATGAGCAGTTCTTC. The encoded protein is CASSQVEREYNEQFF.

The V call is TRBV2, the J call TRBJ1-2; D remains unclear. The CDR3 extends over 13 amino acids. V gave up 3 bases and J gave up 7 bases, with 12 bases separating them. Per the germline V gene, CDR1 is SNHLY and CDR2 is FYNNEI. CDR3 loop: CASSEEGIGGYTF. Here the CDR3 DNA reads TGTGCCAGCAGTGAGGAAGGGATCGGTGGCTACACCTTC.

V and J are TRBV5-1 and TRBJ2-2; TRBD2 agrees at 11 bases. Trimming removed 3 bases from V and 0 bases from J; junction bases left unmatched: 4. Germline V gives CDR1 SGHRS, CDR2 YFSETQ. CDR3 size: 17 residues. The CDR3 coding sequence is TGCGCCAGCAGCTCCATAGCGGGGGGGCCGAACACCGGGGAGCTGTTTTTT. This translates into CASSSIAGGPNTGELFF.

This clonotype was seen only a few times. Here the CDR3 reads CASRSTKRSGGAEGYTF. The CDR3 coding sequence is TGCGCCAGCAGGTCGACTAAACGCTCAGGGGGCGCGGAGGGCTACACCTTC. The chain employs TRBV5-1 and TRBJ1-2, with 8 bases matching TRBD1. The germline V gene encodes CDR1 SGHRS and CDR2 YFSETQ. V was clipped by 5 bases and J by 8 bases; unmatched bases: 20. The CDR3 spans 17 residues. The variable domain in full, with the rest retrieved from reference TRBV5-1 and TRBJ1-2, is KAGVTQTPRYLIKTRGQQVTLSCSPISGHRSVSWYQQTPGQGLQFLFEYFSETQRNKGNFPGRFSGRQFSNSRSEMNVSTLELGDSALYLCASRSTKRSGGAEGYTFGSGTRLTVV.

This clonotype occurred a few times. J is TRBJ2-7 and V is TRBV13; D possibly uses TRBD1 or TRBD2 (5 bases each). Germline values: CDR1 PRHDT, CDR2 FYEKMQ (reference sequence). The CDR3 length is 16 residues. V was clipped by 5 bases and J by 4 bases, with 21 bases between them. The CDR3 DNA reads as TGTGCCAGCAGCCTATCAGTGGGGTTGAGGGGATACGAGCAGTACTTC. Encoded protein: CASSLSVGLRGYEQYF.

This clonotype was picked up a small number of times. V and J are TRBV2 and TRBJ2-7, with 11 bases identical to TRBD1. CDR1 is SNHLY, CDR2 FYNNEI, per germline. V shed 0 bases and J 5 bases; nucleotides not matched to a gene: 3. The CDR3 sequence is 15 residues long. CDR3 sequence: CASSEARDRGNEQYV. The CDR3 DNA follows: TGTGCCAGCAGTGAAGCAAGGGACAGGGGGAACGAGCAGTACGTC.

This clonotype was counted a few times. The chain carries TRBV20-1 and TRBJ2-5; 10 bases line up with TRBD1. This CDR3 has 14 residues. With V trimmed by 3 bases and J by 3 bases, 4 bases remained unmatched. Germline loops: CDR1 DFQATT, CDR2 SNEGSKA (reference sequence). The CDR3 nucleotides read TGCAGTGCTAGGGCAGGGACAGGGGAAGAGACCCAGTACTTC. It yields the protein CSARAGTGEETQYF.

The rearrangement uses TRBV6-5 and TRBJ1-6; TRBD1 matches at 9 bases. The CDR3 is 16 residues long. From germline, CDR1 is MNHEY and CDR2 SVGAGI. The V segment lost 5 bases and the J segment 10 bases; nucleotides outside the gene matches: 12. As DNA, the CDR3 is TGTGCCAGCAGTCCGACCGGACAGGGGACGGGGTCACCCCTCCACTTT. Translated: CASSPTGQGTGSPLHF.

V and J are TRBV7-9 and TRBJ2-5, with 13 positions matching TRBD2. The CDR3 extends over 18 amino acids. CDR1 SEHNR and CDR2 FQNEAQ come from the germline V gene (reference sequence). The J segment lost 5 bases and the V segment lost 3 bases, leaving 12 bases of the junction unmatched. The CDR3 is CASSFPTSGGTLFETQYF. The CDR3 nucleotides read TGTGCCAGCAGCTTCCCGACTAGCGGGGGGACTCTCTTCGAGACCCAGTACTTC.

The V gene is TRBV15, the J gene TRBJ2-5; 10 bases line up with TRBD2. Germline values: CDR1 LNHNV, CDR2 YYDKDF (reference sequence). V lost 7 bases to trimming and J lost 5 bases; unmatched junction nucleotides: 4. The length of the CDR3 is 13 residues. The CDR3 protein is CATKMGLAETQYF. The CDR3 DNA follows: TGTGCCACCAAGATGGGACTAGCGGAGACCCAGTACTTC.

This clonotype appeared a few times. The chain recombines TRBV4-3 with TRBJ2-2; 15 bases fit TRBD2. With 0 bases clipped from V and 7 bases from J, the junction kept 3 bases outside the gene matches. CDR1 and CDR2 (germline): LGHNA, YSLEER. The CDR3 is made up of 17 amino acids. The chain's CDR3 is CASSQDGLAGGRGELFF. DNA for the CDR3: TGCGCCAGCAGCCAAGATGGACTAGCGGGGGGGCGCGGGGAGCTGTTTTTT.

The CDR3 loop is CASSLLNGQTPYEQYV. The CDR3 DNA reads TGTGCCAGCAGCTTGTTGAATGGACAGACGCCCTACGAGCAGTACGTC. The V call is TRBV5-4, the J call TRBJ2-7; maybe TRBD1 (6 bases). There are 16 residues in the CDR3. The V gene's germline CDR1 is SGHNT and CDR2 YYREEE (reference sequence). V was pared by 1 base and J by 2 bases, with 16 bases between.

The chain employs TRBV27 and TRBJ2-7, with unresolved D. Germline V lookup: CDR1 MNHEY, CDR2 SMNVEV (reference sequence). This CDR3 comprises 13 residues. Trimming pared 2 bases from V and 7 bases from J, leaving 12 bases between. Written as DNA, the CDR3 is TGTGCCAGCAGTTTACCAGGTAATTTGGAGCAGTACTTC. Protein: CASSLPGNLEQYF.

This clonotype has more than one count but fewer than ten. V is TRBV29-1 and J is TRBJ2-3; no clear D. V was trimmed by 4 bases and J by 6 bases, leaving 11 bases between them. Germline lookup yields CDR1 SQVTM and CDR2 ANQGSEA. The CDR3 is 12 amino acids. CDR3 nucleotides: TGCAGCGTTGTTGAGTTGGGCGATACGCAGTATTTT. Protein: CSVVELGDTQYF.

This clonotype came up a few times. The chain uses TRBV11-2 and TRBJ2-1; D is ambiguous. Trimming took 1 base from V and 2 from J, leaving 6 bases between them. The CDR3 totals 14 residues. Germline CDR1 SGHAT, CDR2 FQNNGV. The CDR3 coding sequence is TGTGCCAGCAGCTTAGGTTCAGCCTACAATGAGCAGTTCTTC. Translating it yields CASSLGSAYNEQFF.

CDR3 nucleotide sequence: TGCGCCAGCAGCCAAGAGGGGTGGGAGACCCAGTACTTC. Its protein product is CASSQEGWETQYF. This chain joins TRBV4-3 and TRBJ2-5; D is ambiguous. CDR3 size: 13 residues. Trimming took 0 bases from V and 5 from J, leaving 7 bases between them. Germline CDR1 is LGHNA and CDR2 is YSLEER.

This clonotype was picked up a small number of times. The chain combines TRBV7-9 with TRBJ2-2; a weak D match, TRBD1 (6 bases). The CDR3 loop spans 16 amino acids. Trimming left V 4 bases short and J 5 bases short, with 17 bases between. Per the germline V gene, CDR1 is SEHNR and CDR2 is FQNEAQ (reference sequence). The CDR3 sequence: CASSSLQGPRTGELFF. The CDR3 coding sequence is TGTGCCAGCAGCTCCCTACAGGGACCGAGGACCGGGGAGCTGTTTTTT.

DNA of the CDR3: TGCGCCAGCAGCCAATTCGAATCCGCGAACACCGGGGAGCTGTTTTTT. It translates to CASSQFESANTGELFF. The chain recombines TRBV4-1 with TRBJ2-2; D unresolved. This CDR3 comprises 16 residues. Per the germline V gene, CDR1 is MGHRA and CDR2 is YSYEKL. Trimming cost V 2 bases and J 0 bases, with 10 bases left between them.